The T cell receptor beta chain under discussion was sequenced for a study of CD4 T cells in relation to SARS-CoV-2 and coronaviruses. Data came from immunoSEQ multiplex PCR; TCRdb stores just in-frame clones and leaves some out. The table has about 59,000 clones, about nine tenths seen once. Points from the study as a whole: This crossreactivity analysis covered spike protein alone, no other viral proteins. Compared with monoreactive clones, crossreactive clones showed significantly weaker SARS-CoV-2 expansion.

Turning to this clone: What it recognizes is unknown.

Unexposed donor CD4+ T cells date from about 2011-2019, before the COVID-19 pandemic. The sample consisted of memory CD4+ T cells from PBMCs. This clonotype was sampled from a human donor in good health.

The CDR3 DNA follows: TGCGCCACCCAATCTGACACAACCTACGAGCAGTACTTC. It translates to CATQSDTTYEQYF. The rearrangement joins TRBV10-1 to TRBJ2-7; D uncertain. V was shortened by 10 bases and J by 2 bases, with 15 bases between the two germline ends. Per the germline V gene, CDR1 is WNHNN and CDR2 is SYGVQD (reference sequence). CDR3 length: 13 amino acids.